The text below deals with one T cell receptor (beta chain). These data are taken from a study of radiotherapy plus CTLA-4 blockade in lung cancer. Focal radiation and CTLA-4 blockade (ipilimumab) were tested in chemo-refractory metastatic non-small-cell lung cancer patients. Generated by immunoSEQ multiplex PCR, the TCRdb table keeps only in-frame clones and is missing some. The sample records 55,000 to 80,000 clones, around 73% being singletons. Germline CDR1 MGHRA, CDR2 YSYEKL. Trimming cost V 0 bases and J 4 bases; bases outside gene matches: 8. The CDR3 covers 17 residues. The chain combines TRBV4-1 with TRBJ1-1; 10 nucleotides align to TRBD1. The sample in question was peripheral blood, obtained from a patient treated with radiotherapy plus ipilimumab. This receptor was taken from a human donor with non-small cell lung cancer who had a complete response to radiotherapy plus ipilimumab. The chain's CDR3 is CASSQDPGQGYLTEAFF. The CDR3 nucleotides are TGCGCCAGCAGCCAAGACCCGGGACAGGGGTATCTCACTGAAGCTTTCTTT.